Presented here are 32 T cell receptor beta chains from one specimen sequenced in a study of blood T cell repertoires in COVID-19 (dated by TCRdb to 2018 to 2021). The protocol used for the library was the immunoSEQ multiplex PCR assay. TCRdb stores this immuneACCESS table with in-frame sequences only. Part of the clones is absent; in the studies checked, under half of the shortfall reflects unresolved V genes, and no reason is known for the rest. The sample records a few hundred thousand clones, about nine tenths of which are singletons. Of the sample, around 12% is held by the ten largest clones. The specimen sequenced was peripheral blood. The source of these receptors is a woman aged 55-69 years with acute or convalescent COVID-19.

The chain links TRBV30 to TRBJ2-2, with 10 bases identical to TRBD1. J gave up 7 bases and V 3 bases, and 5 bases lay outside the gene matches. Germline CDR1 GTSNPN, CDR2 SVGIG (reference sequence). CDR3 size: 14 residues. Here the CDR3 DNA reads TGTGCCTGGAGCATGACAGGGGGCTACGGGGAGCTGTTTTTT. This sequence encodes CAWSMTGGYGELFF.

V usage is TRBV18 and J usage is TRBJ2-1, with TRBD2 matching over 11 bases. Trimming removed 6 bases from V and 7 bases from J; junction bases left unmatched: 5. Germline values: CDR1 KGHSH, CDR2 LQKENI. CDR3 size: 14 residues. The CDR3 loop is CASSPGTSGNEQFF. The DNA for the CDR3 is TGTGCCAGCTCCCCCGGGACTAGCGGTAATGAGCAGTTCTTC.

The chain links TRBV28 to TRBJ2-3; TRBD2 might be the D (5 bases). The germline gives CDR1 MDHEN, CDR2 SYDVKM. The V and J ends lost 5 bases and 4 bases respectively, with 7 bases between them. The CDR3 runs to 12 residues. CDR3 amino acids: CASSVRADTQYF. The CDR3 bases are TGTGCCAGCAGTGTGAGGGCAGATACGCAGTATTTT.

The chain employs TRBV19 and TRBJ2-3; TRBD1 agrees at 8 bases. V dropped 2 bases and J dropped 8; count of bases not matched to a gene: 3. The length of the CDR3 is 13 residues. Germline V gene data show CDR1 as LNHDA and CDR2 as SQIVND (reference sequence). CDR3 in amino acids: CASSINQGATQYF. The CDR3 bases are TGTGCCAGTAGTATAAATCAGGGGGCTACGCAGTATTTT.

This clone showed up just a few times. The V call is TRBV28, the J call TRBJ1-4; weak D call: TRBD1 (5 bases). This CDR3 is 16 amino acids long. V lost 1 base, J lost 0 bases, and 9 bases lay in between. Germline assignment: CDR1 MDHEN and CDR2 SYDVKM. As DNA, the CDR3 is TGTGCCAGCAGTTTATTGACAGTTGCAACTAATGAAAAACTGTTTTTT. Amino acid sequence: CASSLLTVATNEKLFF.

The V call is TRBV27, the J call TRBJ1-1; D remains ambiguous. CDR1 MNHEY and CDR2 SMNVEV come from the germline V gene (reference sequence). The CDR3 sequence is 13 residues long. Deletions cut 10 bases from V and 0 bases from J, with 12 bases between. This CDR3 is CATSWAMNTEAFF. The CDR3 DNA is TGTGCCACTTCTTGGGCGATGAACACTGAAGCTTTCTTT.

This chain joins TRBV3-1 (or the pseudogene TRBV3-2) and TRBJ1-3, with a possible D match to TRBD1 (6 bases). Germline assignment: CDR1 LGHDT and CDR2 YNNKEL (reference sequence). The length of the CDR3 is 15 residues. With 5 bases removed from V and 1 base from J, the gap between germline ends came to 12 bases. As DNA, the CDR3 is TGTGCCAGCAGCTTGCAGGGGCCTTCTGGAAACACCATATATTTT. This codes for CASSLQGPSGNTIYF.

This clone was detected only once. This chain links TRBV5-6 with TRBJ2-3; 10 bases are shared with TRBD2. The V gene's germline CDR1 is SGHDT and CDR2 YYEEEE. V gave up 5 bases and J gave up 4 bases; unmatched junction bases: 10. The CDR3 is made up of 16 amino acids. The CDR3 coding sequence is TGTGCCAGCAGTTTAGTAGCGGGAGGATGGGCAGATACGCAGTATTTT. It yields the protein CASSLVAGGWADTQYF.

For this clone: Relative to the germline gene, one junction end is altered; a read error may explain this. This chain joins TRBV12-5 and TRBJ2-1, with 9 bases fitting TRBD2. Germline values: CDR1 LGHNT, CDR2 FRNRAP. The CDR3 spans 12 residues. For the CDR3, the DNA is TGTGCTAGTGGTCCCGAGCGGGGACTAGCAGTCTTC. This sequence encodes CASGPERGLAVF.

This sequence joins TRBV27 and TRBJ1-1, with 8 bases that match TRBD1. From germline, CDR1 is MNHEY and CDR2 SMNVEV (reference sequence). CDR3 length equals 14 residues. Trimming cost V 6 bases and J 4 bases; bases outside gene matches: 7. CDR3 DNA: TGTGCCAGCAGACGATGGGACAGGAGCACTGAAGCTTTCTTT. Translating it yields CASRRWDRSTEAFF.

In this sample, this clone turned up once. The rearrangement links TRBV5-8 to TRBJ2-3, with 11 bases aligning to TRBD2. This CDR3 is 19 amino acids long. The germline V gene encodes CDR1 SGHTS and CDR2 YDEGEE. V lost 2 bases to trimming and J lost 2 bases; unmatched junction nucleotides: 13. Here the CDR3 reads CASSFGTSGRLRSTDTQYF. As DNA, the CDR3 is TGTGCCAGCAGCTTCGGGACTAGCGGTCGACTGCGTTCCACAGATACGCAGTATTTT.

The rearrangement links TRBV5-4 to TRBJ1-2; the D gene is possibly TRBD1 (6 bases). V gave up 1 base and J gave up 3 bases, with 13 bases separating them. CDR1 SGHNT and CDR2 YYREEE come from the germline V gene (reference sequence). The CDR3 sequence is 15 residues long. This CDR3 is CASSLSPGDDYGYTF. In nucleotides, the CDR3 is TGTGCCAGCAGCTTGTCGCCAGGGGATGACTATGGCTACACCTTC.

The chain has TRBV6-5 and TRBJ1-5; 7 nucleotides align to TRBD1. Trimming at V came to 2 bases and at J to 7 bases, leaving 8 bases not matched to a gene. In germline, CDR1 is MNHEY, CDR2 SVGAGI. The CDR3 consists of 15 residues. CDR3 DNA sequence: TGTGCCAGCAGTTACCCGGACAGGATATCGCAGCCCCAGCATTTT. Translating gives CASSYPDRISQPQHF.

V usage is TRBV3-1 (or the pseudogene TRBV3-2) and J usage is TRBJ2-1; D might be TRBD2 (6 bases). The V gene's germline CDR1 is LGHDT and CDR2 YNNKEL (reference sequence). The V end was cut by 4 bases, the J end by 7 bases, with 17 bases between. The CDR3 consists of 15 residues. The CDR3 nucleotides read TGTGCCAGCAGCCTTAGCGGTAGAGGGCGAAATGAGCAGTTCTTC. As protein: CASSLSGRGRNEQFF.

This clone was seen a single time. The CDR3 region has the DNA TGCGCCAGCAGCTTGGACACCTTGAACACTGAAGCTTTCTTT. This codes for CASSLDTLNTEAFF. The chain employs TRBV5-1 and TRBJ1-1; D remains unclear. Germline CDR1 SGHRS, CDR2 YFSETQ. The CDR3 consists of 14 residues. Trimming cost V 0 bases and J 0 bases, with 6 bases left between them.

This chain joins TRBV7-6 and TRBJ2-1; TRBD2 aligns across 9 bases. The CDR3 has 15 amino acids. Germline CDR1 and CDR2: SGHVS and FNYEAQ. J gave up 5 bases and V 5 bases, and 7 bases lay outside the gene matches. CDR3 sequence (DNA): TGTGCCAGCAGCCCCTCCGGGACTAGCAACAATGAGCAGTTCTTC. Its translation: CASSPSGTSNNEQFF.

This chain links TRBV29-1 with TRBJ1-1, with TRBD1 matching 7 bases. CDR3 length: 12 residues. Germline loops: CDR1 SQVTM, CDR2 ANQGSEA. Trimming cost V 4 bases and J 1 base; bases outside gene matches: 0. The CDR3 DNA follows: TGCAGCGTTGCAGGGGGGAACACTGAAGCTTTCTTT. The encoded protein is CSVAGGNTEAFF.

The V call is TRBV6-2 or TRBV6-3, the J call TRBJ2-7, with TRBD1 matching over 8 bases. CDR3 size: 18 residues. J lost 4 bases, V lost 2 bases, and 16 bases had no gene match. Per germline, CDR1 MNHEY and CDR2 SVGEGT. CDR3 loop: CASSYPGPGTGHLYEQYF. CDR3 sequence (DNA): TGTGCCAGCAGTTACCCCGGACCGGGGACAGGCCACCTTTACGAGCAGTACTTC.

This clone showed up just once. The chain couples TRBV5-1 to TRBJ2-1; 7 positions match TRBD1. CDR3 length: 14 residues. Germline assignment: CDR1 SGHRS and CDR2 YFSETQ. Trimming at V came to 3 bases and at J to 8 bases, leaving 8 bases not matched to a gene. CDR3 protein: CASSWDRDPYEQFF. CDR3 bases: TGCGCCAGCAGCTGGGACAGAGATCCCTATGAGCAGTTCTTC.

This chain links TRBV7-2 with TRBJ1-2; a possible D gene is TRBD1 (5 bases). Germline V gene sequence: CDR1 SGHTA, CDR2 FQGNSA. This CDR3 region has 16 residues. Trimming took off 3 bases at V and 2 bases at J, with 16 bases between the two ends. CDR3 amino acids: CASSFASGTGNYGYTF. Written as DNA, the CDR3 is TGTGCCAGCAGCTTCGCGTCCGGGACTGGGAACTATGGCTACACCTTC. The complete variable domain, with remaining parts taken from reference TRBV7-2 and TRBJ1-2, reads GAGVSQSPSNKVTEKGKDVELRCDPISGHTALYWYRQSLGQGLEFLIYFQGNSAPDKSGLPSDRFSAERTGGSVSTLTIQRTQQEDSAVYLCASSFASGTGNYGYTFGSGTRLTVV.

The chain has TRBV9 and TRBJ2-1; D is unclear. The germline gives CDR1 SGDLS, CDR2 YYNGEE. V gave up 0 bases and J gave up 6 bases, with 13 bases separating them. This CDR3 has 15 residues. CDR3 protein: CASSVGLPGVNEQFF. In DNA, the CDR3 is TGTGCCAGCAGCGTAGGGCTACCAGGTGTCAATGAGCAGTTCTTC. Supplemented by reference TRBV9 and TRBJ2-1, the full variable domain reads DSGVTQTPKHLITATGQRVTLRCSPRSGDLSVYWYQQSLDQGLQFLIQYYNGEERAKGNILERFSAQQFPDLHSELNLSSLELGDSALYFCASSVGLPGVNEQFFGPGTRLTVL.

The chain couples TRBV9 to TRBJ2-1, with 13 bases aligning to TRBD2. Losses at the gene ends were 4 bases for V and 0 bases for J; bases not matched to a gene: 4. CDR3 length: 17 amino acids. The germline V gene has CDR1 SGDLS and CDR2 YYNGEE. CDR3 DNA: TGTGCCAGCAGCCCCCGGACTAGCGGGAGCTCCTACAATGAGCAGTTCTTC. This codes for CASSPRTSGSSYNEQFF. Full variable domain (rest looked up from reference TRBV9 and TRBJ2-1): DSGVTQTPKHLITATGQRVTLRCSPRSGDLSVYWYQQSLDQGLQFLIQYYNGEERAKGNILERFSAQQFPDLHSELNLSSLELGDSALYFCASSPRTSGSSYNEQFFGPGTRLTVL.

The DNA of the CDR3 is TGTGCCAGCAGACGAGGAGAGGCAACTAATGAAAAACTGTTTTTT. It encodes CASRRGEATNEKLFF. The chain links TRBV6-5 to TRBJ1-4; no clear D gene. CDR3 length equals 15 residues. Trimming removed 6 bases at V and 0 bases at J, with 11 bases between. CDR1 and CDR2 from the germline V gene are MNHEY and SVGAGI.

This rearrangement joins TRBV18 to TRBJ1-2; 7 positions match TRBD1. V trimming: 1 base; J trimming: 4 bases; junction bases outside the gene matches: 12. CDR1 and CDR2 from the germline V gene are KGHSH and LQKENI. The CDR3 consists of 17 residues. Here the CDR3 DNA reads TGTGCCAGCTCACCACGTCTAACTACAGGGGAGAGCTATGGCTACACCTTC. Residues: CASSPRLTTGESYGYTF.

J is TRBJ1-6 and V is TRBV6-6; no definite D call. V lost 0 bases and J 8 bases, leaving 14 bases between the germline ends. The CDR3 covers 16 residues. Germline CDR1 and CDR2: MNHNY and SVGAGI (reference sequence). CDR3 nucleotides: TGTGCCAGCAGTTACTCGACCGGGTCTATGGATTCACCCCTCCACTTT. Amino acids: CASSYSTGSMDSPLHF.

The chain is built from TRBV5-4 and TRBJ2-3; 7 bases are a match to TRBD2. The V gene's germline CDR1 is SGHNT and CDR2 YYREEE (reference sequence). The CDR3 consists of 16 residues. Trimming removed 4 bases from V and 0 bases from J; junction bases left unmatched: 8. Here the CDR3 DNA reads TGTGCCAGCAGCCTCAGACTAGCAGGGAGCACAGATACGCAGTATTTT. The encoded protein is CASSLRLAGSTDTQYF.

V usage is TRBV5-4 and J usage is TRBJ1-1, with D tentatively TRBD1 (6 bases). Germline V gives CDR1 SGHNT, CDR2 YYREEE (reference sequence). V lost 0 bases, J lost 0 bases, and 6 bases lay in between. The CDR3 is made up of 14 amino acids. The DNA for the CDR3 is TGTGCCAGCAGCTTGGGACAGGTGAACACTGAAGCTTTCTTT. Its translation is CASSLGQVNTEAFF.

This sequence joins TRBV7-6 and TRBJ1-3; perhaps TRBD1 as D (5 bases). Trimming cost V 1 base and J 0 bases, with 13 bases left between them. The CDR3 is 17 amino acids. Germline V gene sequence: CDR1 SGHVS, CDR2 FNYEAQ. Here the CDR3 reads CASSLGQGTSSGNTIYF. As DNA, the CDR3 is TGTGCCAGCAGCTTAGGGCAGGGCACATCCTCTGGAAACACCATATATTTT.

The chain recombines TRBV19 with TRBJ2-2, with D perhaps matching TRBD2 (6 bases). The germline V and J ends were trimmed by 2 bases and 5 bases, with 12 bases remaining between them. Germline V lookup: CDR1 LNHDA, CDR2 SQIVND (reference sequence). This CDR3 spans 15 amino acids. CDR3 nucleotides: TGTGCCAGTAGTATAACGGGAGTACGGACCGGGGAGCTGTTTTTT. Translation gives CASSITGVRTGELFF.

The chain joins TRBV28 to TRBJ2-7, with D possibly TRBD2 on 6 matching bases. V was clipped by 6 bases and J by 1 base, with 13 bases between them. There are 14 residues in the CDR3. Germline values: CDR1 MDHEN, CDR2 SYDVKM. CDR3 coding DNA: TGTGCCAGCAGCTTTGTTGGGGGGTCCTACGAGCAGTACTTC. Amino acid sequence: CASSFVGGSYEQYF.

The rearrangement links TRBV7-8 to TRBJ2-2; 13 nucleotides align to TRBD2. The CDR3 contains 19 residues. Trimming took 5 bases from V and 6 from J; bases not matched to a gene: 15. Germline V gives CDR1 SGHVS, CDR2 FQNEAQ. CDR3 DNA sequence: TGTGCCAGCAGCCCCGTCGGGACTAGCGGGGTTCTAAGGTCCGGGGAGCTGTTTTTT. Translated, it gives CASSPVGTSGVLRSGELFF.

The CDR3 DNA sequence: TGCAGCGTGCCGGGGGAGAGATACGAGCAGTACTTC. Amino acids: CSVPGERYEQYF. The J gene is TRBJ2-7, the V gene TRBV29-1; D perhaps matches TRBD2 (6 bases). The CDR3 is 12 amino acids. The ends were cut back, 6 bases at V and 4 bases at J, with 13 bases in the middle. CDR1 and CDR2 (germline): SQVTM, ANQGSEA.